This T cell receptor (beta chain) was recorded in a study of Ad26.COV2.S vaccination and SARS-CoV-2 variants. Clones were sequenced by immunoSEQ multiplex PCR, and TCRdb holds only the in-frame ones, with some missing. Of approximately 410,000 clones listed, about 90% are singletons. The CDR3 spans 16 residues. CDR1 and CDR2 (germline): LGHNA, YSLEER. The V end lost 0 bases, the J end lost 8 bases, and 16 bases lay between the germline ends. Treatment here: some 20 received Ad26.COV2.S at low or high dose, single or two shots; 5 received placebo; per-sample allocation not given. The samples were gathered on day 63 after the first injection of vaccine or placebo.

This clonotype was sampled from a person aged 18-65 years who received the Ad26.COV2.S COVID-19 vaccine or a placebo. The rearrangement joins TRBV4-3 to TRBJ1-4; D possibly corresponds to TRBD1 (5 bases). This specimen consisted of peripheral blood, obtained in a trial of Ad26.COV2.S vaccine versus placebo. Here the CDR3 reads CASSQDFYSGGEKLFF. CDR3 DNA sequence: TGCGCCAGCAGCCAAGACTTTTATTCGGGGGGAGAAAAACTGTTTTTT.